The clone carrying this T cell receptor (beta chain) was recorded many times. What it binds is not known. A J-beta primer mix and a sample-barcoded 5' primer were used in a second PCR of about 7 to 12 cycles. A template-switch adaptor that had 12 random nucleotides put a tag on each cDNA molecule. Samples each returned at least 2.5 million CDR3-containing paired-end reads. In TCRdb, the 5' RACE reads were re-called with MiXCR into one record per CDR3 protein. Here the sample spans 1.5 million to 2 million distinct CDR3 sequences, 28% being singletons. The data are from a study of blood T cells in healthy people across ages. The CDR3 length is 15 residues. The V and J ends lost 3 bases and 1 base respectively, with 13 bases between them. Looked up from germline, CDR1 is LGHNA and CDR2 is YNFKEQ. Study-wide findings and caveats: Estimates drawn from one million T cells were deemed to understate diversity.

The V gene is TRBV4-2, the J gene TRBJ2-7; possible D gene TRBD1, 6 bases. The sequence came from a woman in her thirties in good health. Sequenced material: blood. DNA for the CDR3: TGTGCCAGCAGCCAGGCTAGACAGGCATCCTACGAGCAGTACTTC. Amino acids: CASSQARQASYEQYF.